The clone carrying this T cell receptor (beta chain) has just a few counts. Patients at the Seattle site were enrolled during active infection and followed longitudinally. This sample is part of a study of blood T cell repertoires in COVID-19. Study information: Collection of acute and convalescent COVID-19 samples took place in the United States, Italy and Spain.

In the original workflow: Reference gene primer amplification in the assay estimated nucleated cell counts. TCRdb keeps only in-frame clones here, not all; method: immunoSEQ multiplex PCR. V and J calls plus clone size are reproduced from that table; the DNA served to infer D and trimming. The sample records some 110,000 clones, 92% being singletons. From germline, CDR1 is LNHNV and CDR2 YYDKDF (reference sequence). V shed 1 base and J shed 1 base, with 20 bases lying between them. The CDR3 is 18 amino acids. The chain couples TRBV15 to TRBJ2-7, with D perhaps TRBD1 (6 bases). Material: peripheral blood. This TCR derives from a man in his fifties with COVID-19, enrolled during active disease. The CDR3 region is CATSRGDPTGQRSYEQYF. The CDR3 coding sequence is TGTGCCACCAGCAGAGGGGACCCAACGGGACAACGATCCTACGAGCAGTACTTC.